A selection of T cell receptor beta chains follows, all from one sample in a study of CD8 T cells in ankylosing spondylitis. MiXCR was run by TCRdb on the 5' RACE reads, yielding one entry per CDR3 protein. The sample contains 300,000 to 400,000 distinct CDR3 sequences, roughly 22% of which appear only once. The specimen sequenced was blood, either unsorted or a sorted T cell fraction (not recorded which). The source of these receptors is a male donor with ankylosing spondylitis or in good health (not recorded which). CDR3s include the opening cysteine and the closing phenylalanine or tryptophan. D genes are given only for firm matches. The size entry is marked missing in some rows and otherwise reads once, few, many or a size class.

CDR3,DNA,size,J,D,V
CASSPRDREAGETQYF,TGTGCCAGCAGTCCTAGGGACAGGGAGGCTGGCGAGACCCAGTACTTC,-,TRBJ2-5,TRBD1,TRBV28
CATSDFKRQQFF,TGTGCCACCAGTGATTTCAAGAGGCAGCAGTTCTTC,many,TRBJ2-1,-,TRBV24-1
CASSLETSEEQYF,TGTGCCAGCAGCTTAGAGACTAGCGAGGAGCAGTACTTC,few,TRBJ2-7,TRBD2,TRBV11-2
CATGEGNEQYF,TGTGCCACTGGAGAGGGGAACGAGCAGTACTTC,-,TRBJ2-7,-,TRBV24-1
CASSASSGANVLTF,TGTGCCAGCAGTGCCAGCTCTGGGGCCAACGTCCTGACTTTC,-,TRBJ2-6,-,TRBV27
CASSLYGTGAGANVLTF,TGTGCCAGCAGTTTATACGGGACAGGGGCTGGGGCCAACGTCCTGACTTTC,-,TRBJ2-6,TRBD1,TRBV27
CASSPSGGAANTQYF,TGTGCCAGCAGTCCGAGCGGGGGGGCTGCTAATACGCAGTATTTT,few,TRBJ2-3,TRBD2,TRBV27
CASSQGVLSYNEQFF,TGCGCCAGCAGCCAGGGGGTGCTTTCCTACAATGAGCAGTTCTTC,few,TRBJ2-1,-,TRBV4-1
CASSSTNTEAFF,TGTGCCAGCAGCTCGACGAACACTGAAGCTTTCTTT,many,TRBJ1-1,-,TRBV11-2
CASSIGQTGDYEQYF,TGTGCCAGTAGTATTGGACAAACCGGGGATTACGAGCAGTACTTC,few,TRBJ2-7,-,TRBV19
CASSSHGTGTEAFF,TGTGCCAGCAGCTCCCACGGGACAGGCACTGAAGCTTTCTTT,-,TRBJ1-1,TRBD1,TRBV7-9
CASSLVESTDTQYF,TGTGCCAGCAGCTTAGTGGAGAGCACAGATACGCAGTATTTT,-,TRBJ2-3,-,TRBV7-2
CSARDVGGLAKNIQYF,TGCAGTGCTAGAGATGTAGGGGGCCTAGCCAAAAACATTCAGTACTTC,few,TRBJ2-4,TRBD1,TRBV20-1
CASSSPEDSSYEQYF,TGTGCCAGCAGCTCCCCGGAGGACAGCTCCTACGAGCAGTACTTC,-,TRBJ2-7,-,TRBV7-9
CASSVRGGRNTGELFF,TGTGCCAGCAGCGTCAGGGGAGGGAGAAACACCGGGGAGCTGTTTTTT,few,TRBJ2-2,-,TRBV9
CSVEDVGDDEKLFF,TGCAGCGTTGAAGATGTGGGAGATGACGAAAAACTGTTTTTT,-,TRBJ1-4,-,TRBV29-1
CASSVGVAGGEQYF,TGTGCCAGCAGCGTAGGTGTAGCGGGGGGCGAGCAGTACTTC,-,TRBJ2-7,TRBD2,TRBV9
CASSYRVGQPQHF,TGTGCCAGCAGTTACAGGGTGGGCCAGCCCCAGCATTTT,-,TRBJ1-5,-,TRBV6-5
CAISESRNEAFF,TGTGCCATCAGTGAGTCGAGGAATGAAGCTTTCTTT,few,TRBJ1-1,-,TRBV10-3
CASSPRKADSSYEQYF,TGTGCCAGCAGCCCCCGTAAGGCGGACAGCTCCTACGAGCAGTACTTC,few,TRBJ2-7,-,TRBV7-9
CASSQDVPSYNEQFF,TGCGCCAGCAGCCAAGATGTACCCTCCTACAATGAGCAGTTCTTC,few,TRBJ2-1,-,TRBV4-1
CASSEMAGEHNEQFF,TGTGCCAGCAGTGAAATGGCAGGGGAGCACAATGAGCAGTTCTTC,-,TRBJ2-1,-,TRBV6-1